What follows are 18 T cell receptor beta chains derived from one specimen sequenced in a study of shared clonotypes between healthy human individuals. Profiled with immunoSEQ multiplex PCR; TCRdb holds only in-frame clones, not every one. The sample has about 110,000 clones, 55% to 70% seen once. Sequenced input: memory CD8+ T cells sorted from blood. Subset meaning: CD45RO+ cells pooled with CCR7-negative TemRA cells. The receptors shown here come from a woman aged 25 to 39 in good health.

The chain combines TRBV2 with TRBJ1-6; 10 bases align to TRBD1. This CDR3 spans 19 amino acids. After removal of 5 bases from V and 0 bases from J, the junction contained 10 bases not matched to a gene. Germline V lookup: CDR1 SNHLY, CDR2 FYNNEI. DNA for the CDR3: TGTGCCAGCAGTCTAAGTACCGGGACAGGGGACTCCTATAATTCACCCCTCCACTTT. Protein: CASSLSTGTGDSYNSPLHF.

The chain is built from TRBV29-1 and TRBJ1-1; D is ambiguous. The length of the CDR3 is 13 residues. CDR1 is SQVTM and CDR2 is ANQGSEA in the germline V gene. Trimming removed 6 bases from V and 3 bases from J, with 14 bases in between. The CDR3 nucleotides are TGCAGCGTGAGGACCCTACGGGACACTGAAGCTTTCTTT. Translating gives CSVRTLRDTEAFF. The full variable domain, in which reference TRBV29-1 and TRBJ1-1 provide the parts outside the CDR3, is SAVISQKPSRDICQRGTSLTIQCQVDSQVTMMFWYRQQPGQSLTLIATANQGSEATYESGFVIDKFPISRPNLTFSTLTVSNMSPEDSSIYLCSVRTLRDTEAFFGQGTRLTVV.

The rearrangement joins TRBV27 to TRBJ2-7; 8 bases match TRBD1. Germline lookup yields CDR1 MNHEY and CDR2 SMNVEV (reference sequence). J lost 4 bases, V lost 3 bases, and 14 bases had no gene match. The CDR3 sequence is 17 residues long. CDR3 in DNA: TGTGCCAGCAGTTTTGGTTTGTCGCGGACAGGGAAGTACGAGCAGTACTTC. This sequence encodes CASSFGLSRTGKYEQYF.

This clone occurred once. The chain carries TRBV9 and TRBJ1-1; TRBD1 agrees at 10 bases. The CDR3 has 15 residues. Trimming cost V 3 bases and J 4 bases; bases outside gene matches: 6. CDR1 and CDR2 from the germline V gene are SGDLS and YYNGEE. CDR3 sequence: CASSDRTGGATEAFF. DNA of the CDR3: TGTGCCAGCAGCGACCGGACAGGGGGAGCCACTGAAGCTTTCTTT. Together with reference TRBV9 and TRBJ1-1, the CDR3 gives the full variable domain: DSGVTQTPKHLITATGQRVTLRCSPRSGDLSVYWYQQSLDQGLQFLIQYYNGEERAKGNILERFSAQQFPDLHSELNLSSLELGDSALYFCASSDRTGGATEAFFGQGTRLTVV.

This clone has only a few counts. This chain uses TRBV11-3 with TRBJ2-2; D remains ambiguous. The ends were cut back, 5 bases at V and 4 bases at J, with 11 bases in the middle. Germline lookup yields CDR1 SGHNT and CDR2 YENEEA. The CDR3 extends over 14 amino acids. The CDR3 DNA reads TGTGCCAGCAGCCGAGGCCCGGGCACCGGGGAGCTGTTTTTT. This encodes CASSRGPGTGELFF.

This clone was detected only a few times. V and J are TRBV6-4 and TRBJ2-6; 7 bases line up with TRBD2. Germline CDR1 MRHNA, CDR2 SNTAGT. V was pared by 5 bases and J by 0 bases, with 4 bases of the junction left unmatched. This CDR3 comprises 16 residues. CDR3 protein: CASSPGGSSGANVLTF. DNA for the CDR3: TGTGCCAGCAGTCCGGGAGGCAGCTCTGGGGCCAACGTCCTGACTTTC.

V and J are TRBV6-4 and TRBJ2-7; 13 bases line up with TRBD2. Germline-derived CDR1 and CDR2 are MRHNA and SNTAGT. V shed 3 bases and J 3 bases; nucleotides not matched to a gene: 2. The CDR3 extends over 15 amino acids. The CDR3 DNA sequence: TGTGCCAGCAGTGAAAGGACTAGCGGGAGCTACGAGCAGTACTTC. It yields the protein CASSERTSGSYEQYF.

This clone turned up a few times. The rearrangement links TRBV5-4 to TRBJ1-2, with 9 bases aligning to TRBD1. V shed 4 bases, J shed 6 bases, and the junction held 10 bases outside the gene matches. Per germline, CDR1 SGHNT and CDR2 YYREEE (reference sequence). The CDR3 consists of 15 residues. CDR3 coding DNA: TGTGCCAGCAGCCTAACGGGACAGGGTATGGATGGCTACACCTTC. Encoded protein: CASSLTGQGMDGYTF.

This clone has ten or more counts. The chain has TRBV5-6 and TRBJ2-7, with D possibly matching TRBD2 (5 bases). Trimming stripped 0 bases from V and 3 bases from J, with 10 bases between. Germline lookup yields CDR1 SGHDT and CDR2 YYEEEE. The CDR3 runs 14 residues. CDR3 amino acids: CASSLAGFLYEQYF. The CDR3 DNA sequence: TGTGCCAGCAGCTTGGCGGGATTTCTCTACGAGCAGTACTTC.

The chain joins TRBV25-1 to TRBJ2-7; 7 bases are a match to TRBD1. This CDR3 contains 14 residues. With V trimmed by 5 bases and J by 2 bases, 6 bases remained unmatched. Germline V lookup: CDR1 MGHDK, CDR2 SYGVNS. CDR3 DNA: TGTGCCAGCAGTACAGTGGGACAGACCTACGAGCAGTACTTC. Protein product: CASSTVGQTYEQYF.

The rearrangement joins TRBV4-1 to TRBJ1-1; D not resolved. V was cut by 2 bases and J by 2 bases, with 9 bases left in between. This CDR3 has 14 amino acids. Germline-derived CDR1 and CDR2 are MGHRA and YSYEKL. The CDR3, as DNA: TGCGCCAGCAGCCAACCGGGAAGTAACACTGAAGCTTTCTTT. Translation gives CASSQPGSNTEAFF.

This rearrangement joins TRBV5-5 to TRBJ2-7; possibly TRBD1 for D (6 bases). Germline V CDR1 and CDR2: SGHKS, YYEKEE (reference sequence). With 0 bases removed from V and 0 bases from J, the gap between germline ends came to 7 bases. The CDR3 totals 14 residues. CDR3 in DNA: TGTGCCAGCAGCTTGGGGACAGTCTCCTACGAGCAGTACTTC. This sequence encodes CASSLGTVSYEQYF.

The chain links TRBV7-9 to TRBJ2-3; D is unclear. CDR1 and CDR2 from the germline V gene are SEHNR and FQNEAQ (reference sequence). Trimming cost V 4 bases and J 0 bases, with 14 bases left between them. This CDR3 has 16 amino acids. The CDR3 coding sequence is TGTGCCAGCAGCTCGCGGCACGGGCCCAGCACAGATACGCAGTATTTT. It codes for CASSSRHGPSTDTQYF.

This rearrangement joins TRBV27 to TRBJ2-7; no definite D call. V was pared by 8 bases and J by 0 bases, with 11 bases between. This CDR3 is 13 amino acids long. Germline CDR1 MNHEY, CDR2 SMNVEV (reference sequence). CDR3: CASVGGLSYEQYF. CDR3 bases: TGTGCCAGCGTAGGCGGCCTCTCCTACGAGCAGTACTTC.

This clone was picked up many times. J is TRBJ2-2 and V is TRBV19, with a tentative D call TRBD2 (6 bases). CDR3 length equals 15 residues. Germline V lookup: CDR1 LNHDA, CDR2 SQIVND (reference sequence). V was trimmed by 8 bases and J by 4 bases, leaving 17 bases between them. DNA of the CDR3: TGTGCCAGTCGGGACGGGAGCCGTGTCACCGGGGAGCTGTTTTTT. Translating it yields CASRDGSRVTGELFF.

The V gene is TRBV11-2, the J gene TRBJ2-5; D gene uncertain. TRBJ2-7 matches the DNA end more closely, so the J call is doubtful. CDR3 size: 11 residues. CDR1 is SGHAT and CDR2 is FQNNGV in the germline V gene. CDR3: CASSTNYEQYF. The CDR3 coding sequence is TGTGCCAGCAGCACCAACTACGAGCAGTACTTC.

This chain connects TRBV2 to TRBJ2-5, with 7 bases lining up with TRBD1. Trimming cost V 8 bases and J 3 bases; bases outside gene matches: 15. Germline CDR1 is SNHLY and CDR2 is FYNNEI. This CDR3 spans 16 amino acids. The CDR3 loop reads CASGRDRNIIEETQYF. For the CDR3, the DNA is TGTGCCAGCGGCCGGGACAGAAATATCATAGAAGAGACCCAGTACTTC.

This CDR3 reads CAWRGGGSNQPQHF. CDR3 DNA: TGTGCCTGGAGAGGAGGGGGAAGCAATCAGCCCCAGCATTTT. The chain couples TRBV30 to TRBJ1-5; D possibly corresponds to TRBD1 (6 bases). This CDR3 region has 14 residues. Germline lookup yields CDR1 GTSNPN and CDR2 SVGIG (reference sequence). The germline V and J ends were trimmed by 3 bases and 1 base, with 10 bases remaining between them.